A single sample gave rise to the 2 T cell receptor beta chains below, sequenced in a study of blood T cell repertoires in COVID-19. Only in-frame clones appear in the TCRdb table, and some are missing; sequencing was by immunoSEQ multiplex PCR. Here the sample spans about 72,000 clones, about nine tenths being singletons. Sequenced sample: peripheral blood. The receptors shown here come from a man between 65 and 85 years old with active or convalescent COVID-19.

The chain uses TRBV16 and TRBJ1-5; 7 nucleotides agree with TRBD1. Unmatched junction bases numbered 0, after V lost 0 bases and J lost 1 base. Germline V CDR1 and CDR2: KGHSY, FQNENV. The CDR3 covers 15 residues. CDR3 sequence (DNA): TGTGCCAGCAGCCAATCGACAGGGAGCAATCAGCCCCAGCATTTT. Residues: CASSQSTGSNQPQHF.

This clone has only one observation. This chain uses TRBV28 with TRBJ2-2, with unresolved D. Germline loops: CDR1 MDHEN, CDR2 SYDVKM. Trimming shortened V by 7 bases and J by 5 bases, and 17 bases separated the two germline ends. This CDR3 is built from 15 residues. The CDR3 DNA sequence: TGTGCCAGCAACCAGTGGTCAATTGCTACCGGGGAGCTGTTTTTT. It translates to CASNQWSIATGELFF.